This T cell receptor beta chain was sequenced for a study of blood T cells in healthy people across ages. For the second PCR, which ran for about 6 to 11 cycles, a sample-barcoded 5' primer and a J-beta primer mix were used. Researchers report that a template-switch adaptor with 12 random nucleotides tagged each cDNA molecule. MiXCR was run by TCRdb on the 5' RACE reads, yielding one entry per CDR3 protein. The table lists 1.5 million or so distinct CDR3 sequences, about 42% of them singletons. The CDR3 spans 14 residues. V lost 3 bases to trimming and J lost 2 bases, with 11 bases between them. The germline CDR1 and CDR2 sequences are MNHEY and SMNVEV (reference sequence).

This TCR came from a woman aged 18-35 years in good health. The sample comprised blood. V and J are TRBV27 and TRBJ2-7, with D possibly being TRBD1 (6 bases). The CDR3 bases are TGTGCCAGCAGTTTTGTGGACAGAACCTACGAGCAGTACTTC. This translates into CASSFVDRTYEQYF.